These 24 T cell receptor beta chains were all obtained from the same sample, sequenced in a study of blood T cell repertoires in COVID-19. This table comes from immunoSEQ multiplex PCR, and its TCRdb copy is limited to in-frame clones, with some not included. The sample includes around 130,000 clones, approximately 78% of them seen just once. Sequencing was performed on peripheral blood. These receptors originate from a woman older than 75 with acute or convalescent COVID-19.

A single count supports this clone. For the CDR3, the DNA is TGTGCCAGCAGCTCCATCCTAGCGGGAGGCCCCAATGAGCAGTTCTTC. It translates to CASSSILAGGPNEQFF. This rearrangement joins TRBV7-9 to TRBJ2-1; TRBD2 aligns across 11 bases. V lost 4 bases and J lost 6; bases outside the gene matches: 8. This CDR3 spans 16 amino acids. The germline V gene encodes CDR1 SEHNR and CDR2 FQNEAQ (reference sequence).

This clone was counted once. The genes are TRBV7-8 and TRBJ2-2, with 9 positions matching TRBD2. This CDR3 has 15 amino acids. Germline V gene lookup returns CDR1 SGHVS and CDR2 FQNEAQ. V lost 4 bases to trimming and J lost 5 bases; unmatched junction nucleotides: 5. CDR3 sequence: CASSSLGLATGELFF. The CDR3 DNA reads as TGTGCCAGCAGCTCCCTGGGACTAGCAACCGGGGAGCTGTTTTTT.

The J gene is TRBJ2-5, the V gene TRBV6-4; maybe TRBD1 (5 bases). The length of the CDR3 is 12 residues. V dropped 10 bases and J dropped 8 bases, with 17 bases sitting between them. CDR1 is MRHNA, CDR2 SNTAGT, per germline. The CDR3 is CATSPGQGTQYF. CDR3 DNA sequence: TGTGCCACCTCCCCCGGGCAGGGAACCCAGTACTTC.

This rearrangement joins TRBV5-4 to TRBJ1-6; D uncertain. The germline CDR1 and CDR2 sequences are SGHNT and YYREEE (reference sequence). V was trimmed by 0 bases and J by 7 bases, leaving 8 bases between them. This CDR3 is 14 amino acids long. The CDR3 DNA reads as TGTGCCAGCAGCTTGGATAGCACGAATTCACCCCTCCACTTT. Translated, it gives CASSLDSTNSPLHF.

The CDR3 bases are TGTGCCAGCAGTTCTCCAAGCCTTCGATATACGCAGTATTTT. Translation: CASSSPSLRYTQYF. The V call is TRBV2, the J call TRBJ2-3; D is unresolved. CDR1 and CDR2 (germline): SNHLY, FYNNEI. The V gene lost 5 bases and the J gene lost 7 bases, with 16 bases spanning the gap. This CDR3 comprises 14 residues.

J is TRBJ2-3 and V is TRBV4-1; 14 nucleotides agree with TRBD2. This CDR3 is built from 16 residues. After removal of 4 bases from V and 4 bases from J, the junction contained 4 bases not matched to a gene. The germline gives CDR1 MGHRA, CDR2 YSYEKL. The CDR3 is CASSRGLAGGADTQYF. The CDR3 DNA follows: TGCGCCAGCAGCCGAGGACTAGCGGGGGGTGCAGATACGCAGTATTTT.

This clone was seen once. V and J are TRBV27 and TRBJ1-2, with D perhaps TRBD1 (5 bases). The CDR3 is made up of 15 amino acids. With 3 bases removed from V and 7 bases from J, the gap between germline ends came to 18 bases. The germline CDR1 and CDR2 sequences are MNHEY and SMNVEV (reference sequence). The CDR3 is CASSFSRQTLGGYTF. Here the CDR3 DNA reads TGTGCCAGCAGTTTTTCGCGACAGACCCTCGGTGGCTACACCTTC.

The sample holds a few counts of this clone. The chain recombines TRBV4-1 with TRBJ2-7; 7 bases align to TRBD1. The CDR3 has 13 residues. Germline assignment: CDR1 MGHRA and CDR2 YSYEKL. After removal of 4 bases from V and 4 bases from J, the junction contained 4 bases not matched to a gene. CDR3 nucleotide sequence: TGCGCCAGCAGCCGCCGGACAGGATACGAGCAGTACTTC. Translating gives CASSRRTGYEQYF.

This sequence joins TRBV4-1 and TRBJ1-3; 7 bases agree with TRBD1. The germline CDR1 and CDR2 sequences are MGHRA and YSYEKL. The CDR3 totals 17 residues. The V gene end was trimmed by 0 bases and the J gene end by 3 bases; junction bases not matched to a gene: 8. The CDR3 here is CASSQDSPGGGGNTIYF. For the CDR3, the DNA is TGCGCCAGCAGCCAAGATTCCCCAGGGGGAGGTGGAAACACCATATATTTT.

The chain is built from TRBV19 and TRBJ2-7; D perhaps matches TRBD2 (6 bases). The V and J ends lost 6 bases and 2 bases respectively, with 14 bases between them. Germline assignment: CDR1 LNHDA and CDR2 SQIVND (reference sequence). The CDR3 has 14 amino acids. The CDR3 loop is CASRTGPGAYEQYF. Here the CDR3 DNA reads TGTGCCAGTAGGACGGGACCGGGGGCCTACGAGCAGTACTTC.

The chain's CDR3 is CASRYGTGTEQYF. CDR3 DNA sequence: TGTGCCAGCAGATATGGGACAGGGACCGAGCAGTACTTC. The chain couples TRBV5-5 to TRBJ2-7, with 9 nucleotides matching TRBD1. Germline V gene data show CDR1 as SGHKS and CDR2 as YYEKEE (reference sequence). The CDR3 is made up of 13 amino acids. With V trimmed by 5 bases and J by 6 bases, 6 bases remained unmatched.

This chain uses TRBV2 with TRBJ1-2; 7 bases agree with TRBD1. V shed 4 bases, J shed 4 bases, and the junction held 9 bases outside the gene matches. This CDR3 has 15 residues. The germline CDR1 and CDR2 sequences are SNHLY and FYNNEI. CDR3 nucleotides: TGTGCCAGCAGTGGATGGACAGGCCGATCCTATGGCTACACCTTC. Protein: CASSGWTGRSYGYTF. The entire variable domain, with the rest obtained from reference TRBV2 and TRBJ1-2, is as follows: EPEVTQTPSHQVTQMGQEVILRCVPISNHLYFYWYRQILGQKVEFLVSFYNNEISEKSEIFDDQFSVERPDGSNFTLKIRSTKLEDSAMYFCASSGWTGRSYGYTFGSGTRLTVV.

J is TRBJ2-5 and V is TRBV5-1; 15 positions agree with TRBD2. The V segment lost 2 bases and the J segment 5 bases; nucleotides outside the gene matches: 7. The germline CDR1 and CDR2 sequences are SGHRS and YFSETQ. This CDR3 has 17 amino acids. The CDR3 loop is CASSFMGLAGGYETQYF. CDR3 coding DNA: TGCGCCAGCAGCTTCATGGGACTAGCGGGGGGTTATGAGACCCAGTACTTC. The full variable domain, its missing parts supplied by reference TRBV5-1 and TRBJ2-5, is KAGVTQTPRYLIKTRGQQVTLSCSPISGHRSVSWYQQTPGQGLQFLFEYFSETQRNKGNFPGRFSGRQFSNSRSEMNVSTLELGDSALYLCASSFMGLAGGYETQYFGPGTRLLVL.

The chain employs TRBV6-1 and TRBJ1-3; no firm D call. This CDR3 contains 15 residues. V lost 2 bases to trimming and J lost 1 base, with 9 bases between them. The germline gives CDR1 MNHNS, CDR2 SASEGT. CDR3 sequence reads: CASSETRISGNTIYF. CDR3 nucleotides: TGTGCCAGCAGTGAAACGAGAATATCTGGAAACACCATATATTTT.

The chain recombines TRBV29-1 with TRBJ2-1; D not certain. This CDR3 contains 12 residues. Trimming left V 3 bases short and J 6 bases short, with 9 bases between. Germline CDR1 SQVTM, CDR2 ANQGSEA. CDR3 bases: TGCAGCGTTGATCCTCGAGGCAATGAGCAGTTCTTC. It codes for CSVDPRGNEQFF.

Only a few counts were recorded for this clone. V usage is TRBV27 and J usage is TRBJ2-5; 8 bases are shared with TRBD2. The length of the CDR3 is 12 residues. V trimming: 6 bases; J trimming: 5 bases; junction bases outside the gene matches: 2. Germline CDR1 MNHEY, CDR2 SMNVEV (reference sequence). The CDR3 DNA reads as TGTGCCAGCAGCCCGGGAGGGGAGACCCAGTACTTC. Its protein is CASSPGGETQYF.

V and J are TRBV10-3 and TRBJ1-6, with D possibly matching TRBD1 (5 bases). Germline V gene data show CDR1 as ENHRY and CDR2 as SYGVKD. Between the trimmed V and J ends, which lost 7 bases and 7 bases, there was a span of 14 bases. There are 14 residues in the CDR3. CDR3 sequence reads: CAINWEGLNSPLHF. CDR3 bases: TGTGCCATCAACTGGGAGGGACTGAATTCACCCCTCCACTTT.

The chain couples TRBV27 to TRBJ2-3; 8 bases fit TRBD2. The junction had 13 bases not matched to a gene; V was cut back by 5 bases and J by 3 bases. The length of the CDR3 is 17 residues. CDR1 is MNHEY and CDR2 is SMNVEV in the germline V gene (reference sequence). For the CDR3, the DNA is TGTGCCAGCAGTCTCTCCCCGGGGTTAGCGGGGACAGATACGCAGTATTTT. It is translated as CASSLSPGLAGTDTQYF.

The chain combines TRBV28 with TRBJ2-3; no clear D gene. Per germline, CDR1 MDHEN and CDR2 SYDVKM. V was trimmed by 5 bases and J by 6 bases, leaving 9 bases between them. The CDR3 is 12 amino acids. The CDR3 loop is CASSAGVDTQYF. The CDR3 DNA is TGTGCCAGCAGTGCCGGAGTGGATACGCAGTATTTT.

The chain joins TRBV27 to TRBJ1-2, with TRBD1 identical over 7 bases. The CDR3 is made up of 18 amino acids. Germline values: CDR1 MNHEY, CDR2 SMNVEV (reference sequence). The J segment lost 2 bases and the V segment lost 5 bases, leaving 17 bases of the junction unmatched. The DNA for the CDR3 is TGTGCCAGCAGTCCCAGGAGGACAGGTGGATCCTCAAACTATGGCTACACCTTC. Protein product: CASSPRRTGGSSNYGYTF.

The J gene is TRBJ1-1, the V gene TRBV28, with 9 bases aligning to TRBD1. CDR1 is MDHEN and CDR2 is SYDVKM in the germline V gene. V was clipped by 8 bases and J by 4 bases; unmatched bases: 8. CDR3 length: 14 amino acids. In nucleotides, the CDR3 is TGTGCCAGCTCGTACGGACAGGGGATCACTGAAGCTTTCTTT. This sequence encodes CASSYGQGITEAFF. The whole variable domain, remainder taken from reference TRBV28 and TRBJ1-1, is DVKVTQSSRYLVKRTGEKVFLECVQDMDHENMFWYRQDPGLGLRLIYFSYDVKMKEKGDIPEGYSVSREKKERFSLILESASTNQTSMYLCASSYGQGITEAFFGQGTRLTVV.

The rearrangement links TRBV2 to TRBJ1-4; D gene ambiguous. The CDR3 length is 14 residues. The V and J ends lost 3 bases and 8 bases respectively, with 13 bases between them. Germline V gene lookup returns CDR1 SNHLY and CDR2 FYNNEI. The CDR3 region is CASSELLFREKLFF. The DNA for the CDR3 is TGTGCCAGCAGTGAGTTGTTGTTCAGGGAAAAACTGTTTTTT.

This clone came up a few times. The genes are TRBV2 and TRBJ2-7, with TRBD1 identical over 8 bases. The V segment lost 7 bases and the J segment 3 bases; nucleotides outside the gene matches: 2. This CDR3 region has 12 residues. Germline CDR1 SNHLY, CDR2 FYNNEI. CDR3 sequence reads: CASNTGGYEQYF. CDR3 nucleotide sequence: TGTGCCAGCAACACAGGGGGCTACGAGCAGTACTTC.

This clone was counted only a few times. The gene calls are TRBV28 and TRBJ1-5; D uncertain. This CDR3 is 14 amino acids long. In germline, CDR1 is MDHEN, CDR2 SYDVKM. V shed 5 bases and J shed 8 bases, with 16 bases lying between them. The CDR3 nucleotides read TGTGCCAGCAGTCTAGGAGACCTTGGAAAGCCCCAGCATTTT. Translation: CASSLGDLGKPQHF.